This entry concerns a single T cell receptor beta chain. One junction end disagrees with the germline gene, perhaps due to a read error. The assay was immunoSEQ multiplex PCR, and TCRdb's table has in-frame clones only and misses some. The sample has about 130,000 clones; about 95% are singletons. The sample originates from a study of control samples from healthy donors and cancer patients. Germline V gene data show CDR1 as SGHTA and CDR2 as FQGNSA. CDR3 size: 11 residues. This receptor was identified in a man aged 25-45 years in good health. The sequenced material came from blood. The V and J genes are TRBV7-2 and TRBJ1-2; D is undetermined. Here the CDR3 reads CASSLGSAPHF. CDR3 nucleotide sequence: TGTGCCAGCAGCTTAGGGTCAGCTCCCCACTTC.